The rows below give T cell receptor beta chains drawn from one sample of a study of blood T cell repertoires in COVID-19. The method was immunoSEQ multiplex PCR; TCRdb's version includes in-frame clones alone and lacks a portion of them. Here the sample spans around 170,000 clones, roughly 82% being singletons. The material sequenced was PBMCs or T cells enriched from blood (not recorded which). The receptor source for this set is a woman aged 30 to 39 who had recovered from COVID-19. Both conserved end residues are part of each CDR3. A D gene is named only where the DNA matches it firmly. Expanded clones are given a class, and other clones once, few, many or no size at all.

clone size: NA
V gene: TRBV27
J gene: TRBJ2-7
D gene: TRBD2
CDR3 protein: CASSFLPSGKTYEQYF
CDR3 DNA: TGTGCCAGCAGTTTCCTTCCTAGCGGGAAGACCTACGAGCAGTACTTC

clone size: NA
V gene: TRBV4-2
J gene: TRBJ2-3
D gene: TRBD2
CDR3 protein: CASSQGPSGSTDTQYF
CDR3 DNA: TGTGCCAGCAGCCAAGGGCCTAGCGGGAGCACAGATACGCAGTATTTT

clone size: NA
V gene: TRBV12-3/TRBV12-4
J gene: TRBJ2-7
D gene: NA
CDR3 protein: CASTNSYEQYF
CDR3 DNA: TGTGCCAGCACCAACTCCTACGAGCAGTACTTC

clone size: NA
V gene: TRBV5-1
J gene: TRBJ1-6
D gene: NA
CDR3 protein: CASSLVPDTNSPLHF
CDR3 DNA: TGCGCCAGCAGCTTGGTACCGGACACTAATTCACCCCTCCACTTT

clone size: NA
V gene: TRBV11-3
J gene: TRBJ2-7
D gene: TRBD2
CDR3 protein: CASSAGTSGSLGEQYF
CDR3 DNA: TGTGCCAGCAGCGCGGGGACTAGCGGGAGCCTGGGGGAGCAGTACTTC

clone size: NA
V gene: TRBV30
J gene: TRBJ2-7
D gene: NA
CDR3 protein: CAWTSPRYEQYF
CDR3 DNA: TGTGCCTGGACAAGTCCGCGCTACGAGCAGTACTTC

clone size: NA
V gene: TRBV19
J gene: TRBJ1-1
D gene: NA
CDR3 protein: CATEQDTEAFF
CDR3 DNA: TGTGCCACCGAACAGGACACTGAAGCTTTCTTT

clone size: once
V gene: TRBV10-3
J gene: TRBJ2-2
D gene: NA
CDR3 protein: CAITTGSRNTGELFF
CDR3 DNA: TGTGCCATTACTACCGGGTCGAGGAACACCGGGGAGCTGTTTTTT

clone size: NA
V gene: TRBV6-4
J gene: TRBJ2-1
D gene: TRBD2
CDR3 protein: CASSATSGTYNEQFF
CDR3 DNA: TGTGCCAGCAGTGCGACTAGCGGGACCTACAATGAGCAGTTCTTC

clone size: NA
V gene: TRBV7-6
J gene: TRBJ2-7
D gene: NA
CDR3 protein: CASSLDGQGSYEQYF
CDR3 DNA: TGTGCCAGCAGCTTAGACGGTCAGGGGTCCTACGAGCAGTACTTC

clone size: once
V gene: TRBV7-2
J gene: TRBJ2-1
D gene: TRBD2
CDR3 protein: CASSLGSLSGSTREQFF
CDR3 DNA: TGTGCCAGCAGCTTAGGTTCACTTAGCGGGAGTACTCGGGAGCAGTTCTTC

clone size: NA
V gene: TRBV2
J gene: TRBJ1-2
D gene: NA
CDR3 protein: CASTAGSGYTF
CDR3 DNA: TGTGCCAGCACTGCCGGGAGCGGCTACACCTTC

clone size: NA
V gene: TRBV28
J gene: TRBJ1-4
D gene: TRBD1
CDR3 protein: CASRLQGGSNEKLFF
CDR3 DNA: TGTGCCAGCAGACTCCAGGGGGGCTCTAATGAAAAACTGTTTTTT

clone size: NA
V gene: TRBV29-1
J gene: TRBJ2-4
D gene: NA
CDR3 protein: CSVVFGGAKNIQYF
CDR3 DNA: TGCAGCGTTGTATTTGGGGGGGCCAAAAACATTCAGTACTTC

clone size: once
V gene: TRBV7-9
J gene: TRBJ2-7
D gene: TRBD1
CDR3 protein: CASSLSGDRAYEQYF
CDR3 DNA: TGTGCCAGCAGCTTATCAGGAGACAGGGCCTACGAGCAGTACTTC

clone size: NA
V gene: TRBV27
J gene: TRBJ2-3
D gene: TRBD2
CDR3 protein: CASSFRARAGVGSTDTQYF
CDR3 DNA: TGTGCCAGCAGTTTCCGGGCCCGGGCGGGAGTTGGGAGCACAGATACGCAGTATTTT

clone size: once
V gene: TRBV5-6
J gene: TRBJ1-6
D gene: TRBD1
CDR3 protein: CASRTGTEDSPLHF
CDR3 DNA: TGTGCCAGCAGAACCGGGACAGAGGATTCACCCCTCCACTTT

clone size: NA
V gene: TRBV19
J gene: TRBJ2-2
D gene: NA
CDR3 protein: CASKERDTNTGELFF
CDR3 DNA: TGTGCCAGCAAGGAGCGGGACACCAACACCGGGGAGCTGTTTTTT

clone size: NA
V gene: TRBV19
J gene: TRBJ1-1
D gene: NA
CDR3 protein: CASSIAGTYGNTEAFF
CDR3 DNA: TGTGCCAGTAGTATAGCCGGGACATACGGGAACACTGAAGCTTTCTTT

clone size: once
V gene: TRBV5-4
J gene: TRBJ2-2
D gene: NA
CDR3 protein: CASSYRTNTGELFF
CDR3 DNA: TGTGCCAGCAGCTACAGAACGAACACCGGGGAGCTGTTTTTT

clone size: NA
V gene: TRBV7-2
J gene: TRBJ1-5
D gene: NA
CDR3 protein: CASSLGAGSNQPQHF
CDR3 DNA: TGTGCCAGCAGCTTAGGGGCAGGGAGCAATCAGCCCCAGCATTTT

clone size: NA
V gene: TRBV30
J gene: TRBJ2-7
D gene: TRBD2
CDR3 protein: CAWSVLAGAGEQYF
CDR3 DNA: TGTGCCTGGAGTGTACTCGCGGGAGCAGGCGAGCAGTACTTC

clone size: once
V gene: TRBV24-1
J gene: TRBJ2-1
D gene: TRBD2
CDR3 protein: CATSDFGASGSSYNEQFF
CDR3 DNA: TGTGCCACCAGTGATTTCGGGGCTAGCGGGAGCTCCTACAATGAGCAGTTCTTC

clone size: NA
V gene: TRBV2
J gene: TRBJ2-1
D gene: TRBD2
CDR3 protein: CASSARDYGHEQFF
CDR3 DNA: TGTGCCAGCAGCGCTCGGGACTACGGTCATGAGCAGTTCTTC